This T cell receptor (beta chain) was recorded in a study of shared clonotypes between healthy human individuals. Adults of Caucasian background living in Nashville, Tennessee made up all donors. From germline, CDR1 is MNHEY and CDR2 SMNVEV (reference sequence). This CDR3 contains 14 residues. Trimming left V 4 bases short and J 4 bases short, with 13 bases between. Assay execution took place at the deep level. Repertoires were generated with immunoSEQ multiplex PCR, while TCRdb's copy carries only in-frame clones and drops some. Among some 900,000 clones listed, over 75% were seen once. About this clone itself: No antigen is known for it.

Study findings and constraints: Sharing across a few donors was seen in roughly 5% of naive CD4 clonotypes. Sequencing of the sorted subsets was shown by rarefaction to be incomplete despite large depth.

This receptor was obtained from a man younger than 35 in good health. Material for sequencing was memory CD4+ T cells sorted from blood. The subset denotes: CD45RA-negative fraction. This rearrangement joins TRBV27 to TRBJ1-2; D gene uncertain. CDR3 sequence (DNA): TGTGCCAGCAGTTCGCCCGGACGTGTCTATGGCTACACCTTC. It is translated as CASSSPGRVYGYTF.